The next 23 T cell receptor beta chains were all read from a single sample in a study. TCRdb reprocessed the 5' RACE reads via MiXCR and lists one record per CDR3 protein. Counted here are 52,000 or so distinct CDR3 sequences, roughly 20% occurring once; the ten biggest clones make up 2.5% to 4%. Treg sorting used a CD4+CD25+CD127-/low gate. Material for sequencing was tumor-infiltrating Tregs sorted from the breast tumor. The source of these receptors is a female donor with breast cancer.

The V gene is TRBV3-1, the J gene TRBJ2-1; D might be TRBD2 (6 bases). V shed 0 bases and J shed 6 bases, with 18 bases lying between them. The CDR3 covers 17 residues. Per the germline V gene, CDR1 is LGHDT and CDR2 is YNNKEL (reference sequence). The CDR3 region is CASSQDRGGVLGNEQFF. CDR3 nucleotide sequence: TGTGCCAGCAGCCAAGATCGAGGAGGGGTTCTTGGCAATGAGCAGTTCTTC.

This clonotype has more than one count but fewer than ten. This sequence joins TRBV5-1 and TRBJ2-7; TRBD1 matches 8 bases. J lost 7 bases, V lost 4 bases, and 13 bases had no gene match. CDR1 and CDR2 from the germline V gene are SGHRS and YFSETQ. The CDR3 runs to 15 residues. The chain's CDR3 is CASSLGDRTTREQYF. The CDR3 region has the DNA TGCGCCAGCAGCCTCGGGGACAGGACAACAAGGGAGCAGTACTTC.

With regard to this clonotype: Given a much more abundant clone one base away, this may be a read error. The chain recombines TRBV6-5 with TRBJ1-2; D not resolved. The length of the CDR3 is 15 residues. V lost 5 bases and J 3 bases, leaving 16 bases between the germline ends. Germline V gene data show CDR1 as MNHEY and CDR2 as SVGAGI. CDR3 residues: CASSHSGFSDYGYTF. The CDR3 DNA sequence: TGTGCCAGCAGTCATTCCGGGTTTAGTGACTATGGCTACACCTTC.

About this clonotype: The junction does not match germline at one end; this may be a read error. The CDR3 here is CASQQAIQGSSYDEQFF. CDR3 bases: TGTGCCAGCCAACAGGCTATACAGGGGAGCTCCTACGATGAGCAGTTCTTC. This rearrangement joins TRBV18 to TRBJ2-1, with 7 bases aligning to TRBD1. Germline CDR1 KGHSH, CDR2 LQKENI. The CDR3 totals 17 residues.

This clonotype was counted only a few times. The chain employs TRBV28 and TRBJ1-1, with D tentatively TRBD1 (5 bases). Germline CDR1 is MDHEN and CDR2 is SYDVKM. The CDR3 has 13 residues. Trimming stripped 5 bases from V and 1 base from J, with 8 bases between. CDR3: CASSRGRNTEAFF. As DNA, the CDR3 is TGTGCCAGCAGTAGGGGAAGGAACACTGAAGCTTTCTTT.

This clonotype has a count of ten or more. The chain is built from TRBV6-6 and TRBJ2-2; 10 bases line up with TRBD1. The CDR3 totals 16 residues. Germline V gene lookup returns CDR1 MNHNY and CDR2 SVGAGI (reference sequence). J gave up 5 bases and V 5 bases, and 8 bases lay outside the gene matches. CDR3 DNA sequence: TGTGCCAGCAGTCAATCGCCGGGACAGGGGACCGGGGAGCTGTTTTTT. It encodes CASSQSPGQGTGELFF.

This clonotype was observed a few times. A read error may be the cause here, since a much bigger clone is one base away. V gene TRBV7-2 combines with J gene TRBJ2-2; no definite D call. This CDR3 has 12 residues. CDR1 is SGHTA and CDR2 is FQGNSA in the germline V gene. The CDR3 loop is CANSPDTGELFF. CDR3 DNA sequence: TGTGCCAACAGCCCTGACACCGGGGAGCTGTTTTTT.

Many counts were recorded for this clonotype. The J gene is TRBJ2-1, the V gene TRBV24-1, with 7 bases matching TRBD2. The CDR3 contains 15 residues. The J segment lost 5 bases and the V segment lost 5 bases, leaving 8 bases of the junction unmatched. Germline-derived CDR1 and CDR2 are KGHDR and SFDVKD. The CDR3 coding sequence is TGTGCCACCAGTGTCGAAAGCGGGACCAACAATGAGCAGTTCTTC. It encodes CATSVESGTNNEQFF.

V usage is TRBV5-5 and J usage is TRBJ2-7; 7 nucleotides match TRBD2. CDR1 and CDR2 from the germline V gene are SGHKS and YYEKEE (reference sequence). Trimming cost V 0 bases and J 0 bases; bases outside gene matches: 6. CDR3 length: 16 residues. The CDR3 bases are TGTGCCAGCAGCTTGGGGCTAGCGGCTGGCTCCTACGAGCAGTACTTC. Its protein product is CASSLGLAAGSYEQYF. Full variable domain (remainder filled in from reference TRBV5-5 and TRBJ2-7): DAGVTQSPTHLIKTRGQQVTLRCSPISGHKSVSWYQQVLGQGPQFIFQYYEKEERGRGNFPDRFSARQFPNYSSELNVNALLLGDSALYLCASSLGLAAGSYEQYFGPGTRLTVT.

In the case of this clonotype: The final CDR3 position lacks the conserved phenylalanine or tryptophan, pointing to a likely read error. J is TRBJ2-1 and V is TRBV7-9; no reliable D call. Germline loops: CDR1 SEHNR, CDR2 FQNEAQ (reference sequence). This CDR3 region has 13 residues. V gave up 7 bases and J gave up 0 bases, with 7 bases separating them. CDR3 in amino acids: CASNSGSYNEQFL. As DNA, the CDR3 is TGTGCCAGCAACAGTGGCTCCTACAATGAGCAGTTCTTA.

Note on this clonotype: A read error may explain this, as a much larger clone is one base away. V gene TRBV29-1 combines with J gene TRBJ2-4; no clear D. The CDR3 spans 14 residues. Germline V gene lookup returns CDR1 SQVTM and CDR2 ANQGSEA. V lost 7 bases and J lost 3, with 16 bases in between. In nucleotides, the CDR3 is TGCAGCGCGATGGACCCGGCTGTCAAAAACATTCAGTACTTC. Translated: CSAMDPAVKNIQYF.

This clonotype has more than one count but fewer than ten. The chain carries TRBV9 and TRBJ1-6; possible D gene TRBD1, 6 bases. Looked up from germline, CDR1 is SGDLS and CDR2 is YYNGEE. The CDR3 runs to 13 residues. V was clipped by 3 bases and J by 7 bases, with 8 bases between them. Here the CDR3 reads CASSGQGNSPLHF. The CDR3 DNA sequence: TGTGCCAGCAGCGGTCAGGGGAATTCACCCCTCCACTTT.

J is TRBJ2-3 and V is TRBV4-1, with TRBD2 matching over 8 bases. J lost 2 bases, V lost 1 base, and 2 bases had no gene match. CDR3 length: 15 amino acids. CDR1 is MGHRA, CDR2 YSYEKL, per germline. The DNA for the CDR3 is TGCGCCAGCAGCCAAGCGGGAGGGCTCACAGATACGCAGTATTTT. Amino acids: CASSQAGGLTDTQYF.

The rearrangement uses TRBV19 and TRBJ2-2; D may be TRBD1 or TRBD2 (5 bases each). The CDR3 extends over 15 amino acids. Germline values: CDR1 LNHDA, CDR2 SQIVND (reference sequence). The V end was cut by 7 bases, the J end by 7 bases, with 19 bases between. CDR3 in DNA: TGTGCCAGTATTTATACCGGGACCTCGGGCGGGGAGCTGTTTTTT. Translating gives CASIYTGTSGGELFF.

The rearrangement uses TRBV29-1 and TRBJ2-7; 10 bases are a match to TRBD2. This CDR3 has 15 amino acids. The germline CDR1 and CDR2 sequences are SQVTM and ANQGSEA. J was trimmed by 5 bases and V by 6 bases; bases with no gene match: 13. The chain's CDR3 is CSVARGGLAGDEQYF. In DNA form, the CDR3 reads TGCAGCGTCGCCCGTGGGGGGCTAGCGGGAGACGAGCAGTACTTC.

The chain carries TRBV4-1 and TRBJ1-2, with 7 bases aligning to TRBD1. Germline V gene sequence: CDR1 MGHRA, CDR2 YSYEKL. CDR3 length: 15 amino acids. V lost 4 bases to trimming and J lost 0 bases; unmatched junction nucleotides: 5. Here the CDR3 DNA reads TGCGCCAGCAGCCGGGACAGTGATGCTAACTATGGCTACACCTTC. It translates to CASSRDSDANYGYTF.

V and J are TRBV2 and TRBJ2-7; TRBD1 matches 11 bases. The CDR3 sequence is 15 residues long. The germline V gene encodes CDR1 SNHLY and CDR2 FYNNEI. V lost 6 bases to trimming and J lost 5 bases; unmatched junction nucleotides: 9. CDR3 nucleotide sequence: TGTGCCAGCAGCGAGGGGACAGGGGGACTCCACGAGCAGTACTTC. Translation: CASSEGTGGLHEQYF.

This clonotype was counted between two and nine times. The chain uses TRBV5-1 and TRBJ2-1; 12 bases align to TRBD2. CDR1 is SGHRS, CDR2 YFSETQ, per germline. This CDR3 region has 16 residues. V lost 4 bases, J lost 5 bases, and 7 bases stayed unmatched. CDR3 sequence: CASSVRLAGVHNEQFF. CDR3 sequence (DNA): TGCGCCAGCAGCGTAAGACTAGCGGGAGTTCACAATGAGCAGTTCTTC.

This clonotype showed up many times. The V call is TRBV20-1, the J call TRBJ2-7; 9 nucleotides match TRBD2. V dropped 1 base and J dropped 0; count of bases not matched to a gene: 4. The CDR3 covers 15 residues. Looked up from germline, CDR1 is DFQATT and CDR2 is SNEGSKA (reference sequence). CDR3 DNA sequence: TGCAGTGCTAGAGGGCTAGCGGGGTTCTCCTACGAGCAGTACTTC. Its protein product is CSARGLAGFSYEQYF.

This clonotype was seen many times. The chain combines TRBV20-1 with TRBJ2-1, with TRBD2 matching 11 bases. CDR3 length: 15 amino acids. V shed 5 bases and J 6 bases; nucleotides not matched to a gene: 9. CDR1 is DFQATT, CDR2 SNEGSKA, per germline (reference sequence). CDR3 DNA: TGCAGTGCTGACCGACTAGCGGGAAGGGGCAATGAGCAGTTCTTC. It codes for CSADRLAGRGNEQFF.

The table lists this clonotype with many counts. CDR3 sequence: CAISVEIYTEAFF. The CDR3 bases are TGTGCCATCAGTGTGGAGATTTACACTGAAGCTTTCTTT. This chain connects TRBV10-3 to TRBJ1-1; no firm D call. The CDR3 spans 13 residues. Trimming took 4 bases from V and 3 from J, leaving 9 bases between them. Germline V gene data show CDR1 as ENHRY and CDR2 as SYGVKD.

CDR3 residues: CATSEPGVSGANVLTF. CDR3 DNA: TGTGCCACCAGTGAGCCAGGCGTCTCTGGGGCCAACGTCCTGACTTTC. This chain connects TRBV24-1 to TRBJ2-6; D is unclear. The germline V and J ends were trimmed by 4 bases and 0 bases, with 9 bases remaining between them. The germline gives CDR1 KGHDR, CDR2 SFDVKD. The CDR3 has 16 residues.

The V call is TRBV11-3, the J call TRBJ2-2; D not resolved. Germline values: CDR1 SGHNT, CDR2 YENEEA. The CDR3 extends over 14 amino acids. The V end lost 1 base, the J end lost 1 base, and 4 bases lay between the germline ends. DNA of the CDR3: TGTGCCAGCAGCTTAGGGGGGAACACCGGGGAGCTGTTTTTT. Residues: CASSLGGNTGELFF.